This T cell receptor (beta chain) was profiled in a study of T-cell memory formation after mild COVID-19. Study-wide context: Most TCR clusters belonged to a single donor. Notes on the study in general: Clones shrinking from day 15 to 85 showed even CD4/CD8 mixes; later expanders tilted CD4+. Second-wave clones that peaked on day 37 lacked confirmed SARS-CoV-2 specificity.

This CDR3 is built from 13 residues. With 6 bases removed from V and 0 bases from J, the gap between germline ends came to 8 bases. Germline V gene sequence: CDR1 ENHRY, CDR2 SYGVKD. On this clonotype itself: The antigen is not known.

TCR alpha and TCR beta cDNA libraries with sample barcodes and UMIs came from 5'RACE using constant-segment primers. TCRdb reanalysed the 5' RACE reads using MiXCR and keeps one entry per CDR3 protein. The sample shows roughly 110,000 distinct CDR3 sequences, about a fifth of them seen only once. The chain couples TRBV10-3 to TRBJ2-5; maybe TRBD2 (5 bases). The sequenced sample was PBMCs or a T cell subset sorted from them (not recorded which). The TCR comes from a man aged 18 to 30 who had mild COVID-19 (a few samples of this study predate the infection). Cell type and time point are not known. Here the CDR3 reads CAIRAGDQETQYF. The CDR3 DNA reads TGTGCCATCAGGGCCGGGGACCAAGAGACCCAGTACTTC.